There are a few counts of the clone carrying this T cell receptor beta chain. Its antigen is as yet unknown. The record originates from a study of CD8 T cells in ankylosing spondylitis. Overall study findings and caveats: Disease-linked clones were reportedly significantly enriched in matched ankylosing spondylitis synovial fluid.

CDR1 is MNHEY and CDR2 is SMNVEV in the germline V gene (reference sequence). The CDR3 consists of 13 residues. The V end was cut by 5 bases, the J end by 5 bases, with 12 bases between. Using quantitative 5'-RACE with molecular barcodes, the authors made TCR beta libraries. TCRdb recomputed calls from the 5' RACE reads with MiXCR, one row per CDR3 protein. The repertoire holds 200,000 to 300,000 distinct CDR3 sequences, with 8% to 9.5% as singletons. The sequenced sample was blood, either unsorted or a sorted T cell fraction (not recorded which). This TCR was sampled from a male donor with ankylosing spondylitis or in good health (not recorded which). The chain uses TRBV27 and TRBJ1-2; a possible D gene is TRBD1 (5 bases). The CDR3 DNA is TGTGCCAGCAGTCCGGAGAGGGGTTATGGCTACACCTTC. Residues: CASSPERGYGYTF.